This T cell receptor beta chain was identified in a study of control samples from healthy donors and cancer patients (dated by TCRdb to between 2020 and 2021). On this clone: Its antigen is still unknown. Base qualities are not provided; no much larger clone lies one nucleotide away.

The method was the immunoSEQ multiplex PCR assay. What TCRdb holds here is the immuneACCESS table cut down to in-frame rearrangements. Part of the clones is not present; checked against another copy, under half of the missing clones reflect an unresolved V gene, and the others are unexplained. This sample has 130,000 to 150,000 clones in its table, and 75% to 95% of those were observed once. Roughly 3.2% of the sample comes from the top ten. The specimen sequenced was blood. The origin of this receptor is a man aged 25-45 years in good health.

CDR3 reads: CASRIPSGGLTDTQYF. In nucleotides, the sequence is TGTGCCAGCAGGATACCCAGCGGGGGGCTCACAGATACGCAGTATTTT. The chain is assembled from TRBV27 and TRBJ2-3; TRBD2 matches 9 bases in the middle. The CDR3 runs 16 residues from the cysteine to the phenylalanine. Only the CDR3 part of the read is kept: 48 bases, read in frame from the first base. Per the germline V gene (reference sequence), MNHEY is the CDR1 and SMNVEV is the CDR2. Trimming takes 6 bases off V and 2 bases off J; junction bases not matched to a gene: 9.